The clone carrying this TCR beta chain was found once. Assay used: immunoSEQ multiplex PCR; TCRdb lists only in-frame clones, some missing. The sample has fewer than 75,000 clones; over 85% are singletons. The source of the sample is a study of blood T cell repertoires in COVID-19. In the study overall: Whether acute or convalescent, the COVID-19 samples came from the United States, Italy and Spain.

This CDR3 region has 16 residues. The ends lost 4 bases at V and 1 base at J; junction bases unmatched: 8. CDR1 and CDR2 from the germline V gene are SGHNT and YYREEE (reference sequence). The sequence came from a human donor in a cohort sampled during active COVID-19. The sequenced sample was peripheral blood. J is TRBJ1-3 and V is TRBV5-4; 7 bases align to TRBD1. CDR3 region: CASSLQTGRSGNTIYF. The CDR3 DNA follows: TGTGCCAGCAGCCTACAGACAGGGAGGTCTGGAAACACCATATATTTT.